The TCR beta chain under discussion was sequenced for a study of cytomegalovirus exposure and HLA in healthy donors. Sequencing was performed with immunoSEQ multiplex PCR; in TCRdb, only in-frame clones are kept and a portion is missing. The table includes fewer than 250,000 clones, just under 90% detected once. CDR3 length: 15 residues. The ends lost 2 bases at V and 9 bases at J; junction bases unmatched: 10. Looked up from germline, CDR1 is MNHEY and CDR2 is SVGAGI. The rearrangement uses TRBV6-5 and TRBJ2-5, with TRBD2 matching 9 bases. The sequencing sample was made of PBMCs. The origin of this receptor is a man aged 18 to 29 in good health and CMV-seronegative. DNA of the CDR3: TGTGCCAGCAGTTACACCGGGACTAGCTATGAGGCCCAGTACTTC. This gives the protein CASSYTGTSYEAQYF.